These 19 T cell receptor beta chains share one sample of origin, sequenced in a study of identical twins. TCRdb redid the calling of the 5' RACE reads with MiXCR, one entry per CDR3 protein. The sample includes 550,000 to 800,000 distinct CDR3 sequences, 7.1% of them seen just once. A further study also used this sample, focusing on yellow fever vaccine responses in identical twins.

The sequencing input was PBMCs. Receptors were obtained from a woman aged 18-29 years in good health.

The V call is TRBV2, the J call TRBJ2-1; D ambiguous. Between the trimmed V and J ends, which lost 2 bases and 2 bases, there was a span of 10 bases. This CDR3 has 15 residues. The germline gives CDR1 SNHLY, CDR2 FYNNEI. CDR3 coding DNA: TGTGCCAGCAGTGAACGGGCTAGTCCCTACAATGAGCAGTTCTTC. Amino acid sequence: CASSERASPYNEQFF.

This clonotype was counted a few times. V and J are TRBV20-1 and TRBJ1-5, with D tentatively TRBD1 (6 bases). Germline values: CDR1 DFQATT, CDR2 SNEGSKA (reference sequence). Trimming removed 4 bases at V and 1 base at J, with 17 bases between. This CDR3 region has 16 residues. The CDR3 is CSAKDTGLGSNQPQHF. The CDR3 DNA reads TGCAGTGCTAAAGATACAGGGCTCGGGAGCAATCAGCCCCAGCATTTT.

This clonotype showed up many times. The chain combines TRBV5-1 with TRBJ1-2; D uncertain. The CDR3 runs 13 residues. Germline-derived CDR1 and CDR2 are SGHRS and YFSETQ. The V gene lost 3 bases and the J gene lost 8 bases, with 14 bases spanning the gap. The DNA for the CDR3 is TGCGCCAGCAGCTACGGCACCGTGGAAGGCTACACCTTC. This translates into CASSYGTVEGYTF.

A few counts support this clonotype. The J gene is TRBJ2-2, the V gene TRBV5-1, with TRBD2 identical over 9 bases. V lost 2 bases to trimming and J lost 5 bases; unmatched junction nucleotides: 7. Germline values: CDR1 SGHRS, CDR2 YFSETQ. CDR3 length: 16 amino acids. CDR3 in amino acids: CASSLTGLARTGELFF. The CDR3 coding sequence is TGCGCCAGCAGCTTAACGGGACTAGCCCGAACCGGGGAGCTGTTTTTT.

This clonotype was observed many times. The chain combines TRBV5-5 with TRBJ2-5; 8 positions match TRBD1. V trimming: 4 bases; J trimming: 2 bases; junction bases outside the gene matches: 10. Germline values: CDR1 SGHKS, CDR2 YYEKEE (reference sequence). This CDR3 has 16 residues. CDR3: CASSPRWGTGQETQYF. CDR3 nucleotides: TGTGCCAGCAGCCCCCGTTGGGGGACAGGTCAAGAGACCCAGTACTTC.

This clonotype has a count of ten or more. The V and J genes are TRBV29-1 and TRBJ1-5; a weak D match, TRBD1 (5 bases). Trimming left V 6 bases short and J 0 bases short, with 15 bases between. This CDR3 contains 15 residues. From germline, CDR1 is SQVTM and CDR2 ANQGSEA. The CDR3 region is CSVAGDGSSNQPQHF. CDR3 bases: TGCAGCGTAGCTGGGGACGGTTCTAGCAATCAGCCCCAGCATTTT.

The V gene is TRBV11-2, the J gene TRBJ2-5; D tentatively fits TRBD1 or TRBD2 (6 bases each). V was cut by 0 bases and J by 4 bases, with 12 bases left in between. The CDR3 loop spans 15 amino acids. The V gene's germline CDR1 is SGHAT and CDR2 FQNNGV. CDR3 coding DNA: TGTGCCAGCAGCTTAGATCCCCGGGGGCGAGAGACCCAGTACTTC. Its translation is CASSLDPRGRETQYF.

The chain recombines TRBV7-9 with TRBJ2-7; 8 nucleotides match TRBD2. J was trimmed by 4 bases and V by 5 bases; bases with no gene match: 13. CDR3 length equals 16 residues. CDR1 and CDR2 from the germline V gene are SEHNR and FQNEAQ (reference sequence). CDR3 nucleotides: TGTGCCAGCAGCACCGGGCGGGGGGAGCTGGTTTACGAGCAGTACGTC. Amino acids: CASSTGRGELVYEQYV.

This clonotype was seen repeatedly, ten times or more. This chain uses TRBV10-3 with TRBJ2-5; 7 bases map to TRBD1. V trimming: 4 bases; J trimming: 2 bases; junction bases outside the gene matches: 10. Germline-derived CDR1 and CDR2 are ENHRY and SYGVKD. The CDR3 runs to 16 residues. CDR3 region: CAISGGRNRGQETQYF. The CDR3 DNA follows: TGTGCCATCAGTGGGGGGCGGAACAGGGGTCAAGAGACCCAGTACTTC.

V and J are TRBV7-2 and TRBJ2-2, with a tentative D call TRBD2 (6 bases). This CDR3 contains 15 residues. Between the trimmed V and J ends, which lost 2 bases and 5 bases, there was a span of 12 bases. Germline values: CDR1 SGHTA, CDR2 FQGNSA. The CDR3 DNA reads TGTGCCAGCAGCTTAAGACTAGAAGATACCGGGGAGCTGTTTTTT. This gives the protein CASSLRLEDTGELFF. Combining the CDR3 with reference TRBV7-2 and TRBJ2-2 gives the whole variable domain GAGVSQSPSNKVTEKGKDVELRCDPISGHTALYWYRQSLGQGLEFLIYFQGNSAPDKSGLPSDRFSAERTGGSVSTLTIQRTQQEDSAVYLCASSLRLEDTGELFFGEGSRLTVL.

The table lists this clonotype with a few counts. This rearrangement joins TRBV11-2 to TRBJ2-1; D is unclear. V lost 2 bases to trimming and J lost 5 bases, with 7 bases between them. Germline values: CDR1 SGHAT, CDR2 FQNNGV. The CDR3 length is 13 residues. DNA for the CDR3: TGTGCCAGCAGCTTAAACGATCACAATGAGCAGTTCTTC. This sequence encodes CASSLNDHNEQFF.

The table lists this clonotype with many counts. The J gene is TRBJ2-3, the V gene TRBV9; D may be TRBD2 (6 bases). The V and J ends lost 0 bases and 6 bases respectively, with 23 bases between them. The CDR3 contains 18 residues. Per the germline V gene, CDR1 is SGDLS and CDR2 is YYNGEE. CDR3 sequence: CASSVAGGGGTPRDTQYF. The CDR3 DNA follows: TGTGCCAGCAGCGTAGCTGGGGGTGGCGGGACCCCACGGGATACGCAGTATTTT. Full variable domain (missing parts from reference TRBV9 and TRBJ2-3): DSGVTQTPKHLITATGQRVTLRCSPRSGDLSVYWYQQSLDQGLQFLIQYYNGEERAKGNILERFSAQQFPDLHSELNLSSLELGDSALYFCASSVAGGGGTPRDTQYFGPGTRLTVL.

This clonotype was detected many times. J is TRBJ2-1 and V is TRBV12-3 or TRBV12-4; 7 positions agree with TRBD2. After removal of 5 bases from V and 4 bases from J, the junction contained 8 bases not matched to a gene. This CDR3 region has 15 residues. CDR3 DNA: TGTGCCAGCAGTATACCGGGAGGCTATTACAATGAGCAGTTCTTC. Translation gives CASSIPGGYYNEQFF.

The rearrangement uses TRBV7-8 and TRBJ1-1; D gene ambiguous. V gave up 1 base and J gave up 7 bases, with 7 bases separating them. The germline gives CDR1 SGHVS, CDR2 FQNEAQ. CDR3 length: 12 residues. The CDR3 here is CASSLVGGEAFF. The CDR3 nucleotides are TGTGCCAGCAGCTTAGTAGGAGGTGAAGCTTTCTTT.

This clonotype was found a few times. The chain recombines TRBV29-1 with TRBJ2-1, with 7 positions matching TRBD2. This CDR3 is 18 amino acids long. Germline CDR1 reads SQVTM; CDR2 reads ANQGSEA. With 3 bases clipped from V and 2 bases from J, the junction kept 16 bases outside the gene matches. The CDR3 DNA reads as TGCAGCGTTGATTTTACGGGGCAGGGAGGGTATCCCTACAATGAGCAGTTCTTC. It encodes CSVDFTGQGGYPYNEQFF.

This clonotype was counted a few times. The chain's CDR3 is CSAKTGITDTQYF. As DNA, the CDR3 is TGCAGTGCAAAGACAGGGATCACAGATACGCAGTATTTT. The rearrangement uses TRBV20-1 and TRBJ2-3, with 7 bases that match TRBD1. The ends lost 6 bases at V and 2 bases at J; junction bases unmatched: 5. The CDR3 is made up of 13 amino acids. The germline gives CDR1 DFQATT, CDR2 SNEGSKA (reference sequence).

The V and J genes are TRBV29-1 and TRBJ1-2, with a tentative D call TRBD1 (5 bases). Germline CDR1 SQVTM, CDR2 ANQGSEA. CDR3 length: 13 residues. V shed 6 bases and J shed 3 bases, with 14 bases lying between them. CDR3 DNA sequence: TGCAGCGTACGTCCAGGGAGTGACTATGGCTACACCTTC. The encoded protein is CSVRPGSDYGYTF. Full variable domain (rest looked up from reference TRBV29-1 and TRBJ1-2): SAVISQKPSRDICQRGTSLTIQCQVDSQVTMMFWYRQQPGQSLTLIATANQGSEATYESGFVIDKFPISRPNLTFSTLTVSNMSPEDSSIYLCSVRPGSDYGYTFGSGTRLTVV.

V usage is TRBV24-1 and J usage is TRBJ2-1; TRBD1 aligns across 12 bases. Germline CDR1 is KGHDR and CDR2 is SFDVKD. Trimming at V came to 4 bases and at J to 8 bases, leaving 5 bases not matched to a gene. This CDR3 comprises 15 residues. CDR3 bases: TGTGCCACCAGTGACCGGGACAGGGGGCGGTATGAGCAGTTCTTC. This sequence encodes CATSDRDRGRYEQFF.

This clonotype was seen many times. This chain links TRBV5-1 with TRBJ2-7, with 10 bases identical to TRBD2. The CDR3 runs to 16 residues. Germline CDR1 reads SGHRS; CDR2 reads YFSETQ. V gave up 2 bases and J gave up 2 bases; unmatched junction bases: 7. CDR3 sequence: CASSFLLAGLPYEQYV. Written as DNA, the CDR3 is TGCGCCAGCAGCTTCCTACTAGCGGGGTTACCCTACGAGCAGTACGTC.